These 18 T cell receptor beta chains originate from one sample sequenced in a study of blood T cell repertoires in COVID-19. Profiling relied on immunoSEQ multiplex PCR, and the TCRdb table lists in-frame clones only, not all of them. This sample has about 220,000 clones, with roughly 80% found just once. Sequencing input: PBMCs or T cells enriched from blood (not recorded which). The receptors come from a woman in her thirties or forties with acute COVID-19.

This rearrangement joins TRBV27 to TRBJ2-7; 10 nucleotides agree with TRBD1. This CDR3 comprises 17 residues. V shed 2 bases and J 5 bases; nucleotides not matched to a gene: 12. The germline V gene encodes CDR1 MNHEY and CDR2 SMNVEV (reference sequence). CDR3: CASSLRWIGDRGDEQYF. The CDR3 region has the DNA TGTGCCAGCAGTTTAAGGTGGATAGGGGACAGGGGTGACGAGCAGTACTTC.

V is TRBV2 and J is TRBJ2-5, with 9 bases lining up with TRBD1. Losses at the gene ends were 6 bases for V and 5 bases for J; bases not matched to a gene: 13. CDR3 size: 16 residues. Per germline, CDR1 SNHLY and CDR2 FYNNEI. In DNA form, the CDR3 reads TGTGCCAGCAGCGGGAGGTCGGGACAGGGTCGGGAGACCCAGTACTTC. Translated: CASSGRSGQGRETQYF. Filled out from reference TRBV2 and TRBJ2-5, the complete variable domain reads EPEVTQTPSHQVTQMGQEVILRCVPISNHLYFYWYRQILGQKVEFLVSFYNNEISEKSEIFDDQFSVERPDGSNFTLKIRSTKLEDSAMYFCASSGRSGQGRETQYFGPGTRLLVL.

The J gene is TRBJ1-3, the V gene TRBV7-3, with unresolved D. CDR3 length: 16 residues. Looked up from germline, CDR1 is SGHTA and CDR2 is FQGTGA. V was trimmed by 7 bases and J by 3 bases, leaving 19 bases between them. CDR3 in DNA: TGTGCCAGCACCCTACCCCTAATCGGGGATGGAAACACCATATATTTT. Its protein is CASTLPLIGDGNTIYF.

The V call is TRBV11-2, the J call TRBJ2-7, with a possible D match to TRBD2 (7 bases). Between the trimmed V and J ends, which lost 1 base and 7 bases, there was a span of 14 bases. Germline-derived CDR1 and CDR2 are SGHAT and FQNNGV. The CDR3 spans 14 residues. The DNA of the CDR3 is TGTGCCAGCAGCTTAGGAGGGGGGGGTTGGGAGCAGTACTTC. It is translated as CASSLGGGGWEQYF. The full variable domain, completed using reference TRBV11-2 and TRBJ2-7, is EAGVAQSPRYKIIEKRQSVAFWCNPISGHATLYWYQQILGQGPKLLIQFQNNGVVDDSQLPKDRFSAERLKGVDSTLKIQPAKLEDSAVYLCASSLGGGGWEQYFGPGTRLTVT.

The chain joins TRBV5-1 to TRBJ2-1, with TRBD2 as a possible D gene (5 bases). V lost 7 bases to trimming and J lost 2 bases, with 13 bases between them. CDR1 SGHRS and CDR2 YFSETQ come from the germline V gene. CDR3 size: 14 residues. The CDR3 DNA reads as TGCGCCAGCCGTGCAGCGGATACCTACAATGAGCAGTTCTTC. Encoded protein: CASRAADTYNEQFF. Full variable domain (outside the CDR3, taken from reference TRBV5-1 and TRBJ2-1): KAGVTQTPRYLIKTRGQQVTLSCSPISGHRSVSWYQQTPGQGLQFLFEYFSETQRNKGNFPGRFSGRQFSNSRSEMNVSTLELGDSALYLCASRAADTYNEQFFGPGTRLTVL.

Here the CDR3 reads CASRLPLMWGRDYGYTF. CDR3 nucleotides: TGTGCCAGCAGACTACCCCTCATGTGGGGGCGAGACTATGGCTACACCTTC. The rearrangement links TRBV21-1 to TRBJ1-2; the table's D call, TRBD1, was not checked against the DNA. TRBV21-1 corresponds to a pseudogene. This CDR3 region has 17 residues.

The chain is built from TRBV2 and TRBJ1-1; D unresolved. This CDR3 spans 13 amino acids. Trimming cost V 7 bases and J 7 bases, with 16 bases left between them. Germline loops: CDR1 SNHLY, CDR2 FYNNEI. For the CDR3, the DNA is TGTGCCAGCAAGCTAGACGGAGGAGGTGAAGCTTTCTTT. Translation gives CASKLDGGGEAFF.

CDR3 bases: TGTGCCAGCAGTAGGCAGGGGAGTTGGGAGACCCAGTACTTC. This encodes CASSRQGSWETQYF. V and J are TRBV6-2 or TRBV6-3 and TRBJ2-5, with D possibly matching TRBD1 (6 bases). V dropped 5 bases and J dropped 5 bases, with 15 bases sitting between them. CDR1 MNHEY and CDR2 SVGEGT come from the germline V gene. The CDR3 sequence is 14 residues long.

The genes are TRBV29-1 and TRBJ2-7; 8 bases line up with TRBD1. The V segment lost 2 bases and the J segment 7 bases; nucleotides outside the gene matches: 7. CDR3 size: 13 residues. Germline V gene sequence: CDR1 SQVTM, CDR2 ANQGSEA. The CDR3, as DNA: TGCAGCGTTGAAACCCGGACAGGGCGGGAGCAGTACTTC. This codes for CSVETRTGREQYF.

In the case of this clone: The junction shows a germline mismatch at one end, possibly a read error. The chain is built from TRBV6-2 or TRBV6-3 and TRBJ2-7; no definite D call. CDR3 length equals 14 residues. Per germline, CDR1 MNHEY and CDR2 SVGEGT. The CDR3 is CTSSYVGLGYEQYF. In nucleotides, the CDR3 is TGTACCAGCAGTTACGTCGGCCTAGGCTACGAGCAGTACTTC.

The CDR3, as DNA: TGTGCCAGCAGCACCGACAGGGTCTCTGGAAACACCATATATTTT. Its protein product is CASSTDRVSGNTIYF. V and J are TRBV7-9 and TRBJ1-3; 7 bases fit TRBD1. V shed 5 bases, J shed 0 bases, and the junction held 4 bases outside the gene matches. Looked up from germline, CDR1 is SEHNR and CDR2 is FQNEAQ (reference sequence). CDR3 length equals 15 residues.

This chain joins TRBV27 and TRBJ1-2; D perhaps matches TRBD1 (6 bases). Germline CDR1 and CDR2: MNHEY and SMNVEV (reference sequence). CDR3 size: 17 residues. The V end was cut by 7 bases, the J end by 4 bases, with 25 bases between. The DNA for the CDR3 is TGTGCCAGCACCCTCAACCCCCTACCCAGGGGACCCTATGGCTACACCTTC. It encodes CASTLNPLPRGPYGYTF.

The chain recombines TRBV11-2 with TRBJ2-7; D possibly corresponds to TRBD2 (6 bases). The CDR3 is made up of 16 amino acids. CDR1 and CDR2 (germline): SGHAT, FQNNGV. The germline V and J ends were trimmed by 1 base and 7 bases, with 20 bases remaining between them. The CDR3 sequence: CASSLVLGGRRGEQYF. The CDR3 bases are TGTGCCAGCAGCTTAGTTCTGGGGGGTCGGCGGGGAGAGCAGTACTTC.

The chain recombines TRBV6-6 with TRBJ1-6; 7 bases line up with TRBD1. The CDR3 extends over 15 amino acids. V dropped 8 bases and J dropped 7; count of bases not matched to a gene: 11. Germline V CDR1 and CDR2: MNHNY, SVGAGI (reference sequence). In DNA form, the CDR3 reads TGTGCCAGCGCCGATACAGGGGCGGTGAATTCACCCCTCCACTTT. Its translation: CASADTGAVNSPLHF.

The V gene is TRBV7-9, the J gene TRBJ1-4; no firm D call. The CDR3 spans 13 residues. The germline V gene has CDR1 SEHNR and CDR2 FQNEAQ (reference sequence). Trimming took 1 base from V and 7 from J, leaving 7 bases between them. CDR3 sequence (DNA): TGTGCCAGCAGCTTAGGGCAGGCTGAAAAACTGTTTTTT. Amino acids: CASSLGQAEKLFF.

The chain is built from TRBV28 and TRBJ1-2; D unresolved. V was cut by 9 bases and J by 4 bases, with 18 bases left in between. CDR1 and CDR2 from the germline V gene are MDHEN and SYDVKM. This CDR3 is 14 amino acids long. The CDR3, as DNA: TGTGCCAGTGGTTCCCCGGAGTCGAGCTATGGCTACACCTTC. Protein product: CASGSPESSYGYTF.

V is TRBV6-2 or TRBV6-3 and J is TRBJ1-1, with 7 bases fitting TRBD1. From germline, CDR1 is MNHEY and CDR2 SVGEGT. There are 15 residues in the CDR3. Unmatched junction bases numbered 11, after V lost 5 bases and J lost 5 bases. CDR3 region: CASSRQGPGRTEAFF. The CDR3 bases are TGTGCCAGCAGTAGACAGGGACCGGGAAGAACTGAAGCTTTCTTT.

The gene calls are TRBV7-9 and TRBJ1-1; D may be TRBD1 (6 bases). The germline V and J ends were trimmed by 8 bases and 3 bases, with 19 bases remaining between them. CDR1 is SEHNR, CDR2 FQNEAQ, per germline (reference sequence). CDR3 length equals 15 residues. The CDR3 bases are TGTGCCAGCGGGGCCACAGGGCCCCTTGACACTGAAGCTTTCTTT. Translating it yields CASGATGPLDTEAFF.